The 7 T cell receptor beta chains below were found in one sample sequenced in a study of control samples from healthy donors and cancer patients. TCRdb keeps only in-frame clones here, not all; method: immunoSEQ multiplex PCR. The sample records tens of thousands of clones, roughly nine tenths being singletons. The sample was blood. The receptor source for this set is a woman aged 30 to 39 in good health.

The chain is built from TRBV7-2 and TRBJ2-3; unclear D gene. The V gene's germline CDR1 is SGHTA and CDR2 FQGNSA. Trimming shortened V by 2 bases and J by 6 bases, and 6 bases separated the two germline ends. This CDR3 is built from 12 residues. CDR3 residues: CASSLYADTQYF. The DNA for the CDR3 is TGTGCCAGCAGCTTATATGCGGATACGCAGTATTTT. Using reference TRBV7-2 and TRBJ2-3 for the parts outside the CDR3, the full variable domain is GAGVSQSPSNKVTEKGKDVELRCDPISGHTALYWYRQSLGQGLEFLIYFQGNSAPDKSGLPSDRFSAERTGGSVSTLTIQRTQQEDSAVYLCASSLYADTQYFGPGTRLTVL.

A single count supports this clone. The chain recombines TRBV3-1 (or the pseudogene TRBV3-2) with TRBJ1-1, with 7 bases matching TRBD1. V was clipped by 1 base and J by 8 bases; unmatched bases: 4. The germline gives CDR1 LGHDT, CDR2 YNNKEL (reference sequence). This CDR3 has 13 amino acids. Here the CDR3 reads CASSQGQGGEAFF. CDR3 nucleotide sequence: TGTGCCAGCAGCCAAGGACAGGGCGGGGAAGCTTTCTTT.

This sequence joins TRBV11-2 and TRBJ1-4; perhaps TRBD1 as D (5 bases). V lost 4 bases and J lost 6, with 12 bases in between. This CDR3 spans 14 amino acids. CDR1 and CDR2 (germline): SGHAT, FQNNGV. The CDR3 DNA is TGTGCCAGCAGCTCCCCAGGGAGGGATGAAAAACTGTTTTTT. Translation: CASSSPGRDEKLFF.

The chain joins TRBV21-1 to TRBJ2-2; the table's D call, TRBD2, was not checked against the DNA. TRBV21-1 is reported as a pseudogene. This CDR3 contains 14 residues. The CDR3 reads CASKKEGDTGELFF. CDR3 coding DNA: TGTGCCAGCAAGAAGGAGGGTGACACCGGGGAGCTGTTTTTT.

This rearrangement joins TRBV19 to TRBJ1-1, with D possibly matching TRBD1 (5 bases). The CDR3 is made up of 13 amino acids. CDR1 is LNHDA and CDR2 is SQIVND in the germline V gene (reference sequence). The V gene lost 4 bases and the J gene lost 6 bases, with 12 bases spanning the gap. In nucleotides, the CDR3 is TGTGCCAGTAGTAGCCAGGGACGACCTGAAGCTTTCTTT. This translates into CASSSQGRPEAFF.

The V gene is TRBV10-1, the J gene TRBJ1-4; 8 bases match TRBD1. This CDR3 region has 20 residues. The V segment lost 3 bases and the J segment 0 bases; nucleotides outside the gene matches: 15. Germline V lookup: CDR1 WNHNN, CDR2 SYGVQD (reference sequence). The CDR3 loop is CASSDLVRTGRESTNEKLFF. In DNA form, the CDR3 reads TGCGCCAGCAGTGATTTAGTAAGGACAGGGAGAGAATCAACTAATGAAAAACTGTTTTTT.

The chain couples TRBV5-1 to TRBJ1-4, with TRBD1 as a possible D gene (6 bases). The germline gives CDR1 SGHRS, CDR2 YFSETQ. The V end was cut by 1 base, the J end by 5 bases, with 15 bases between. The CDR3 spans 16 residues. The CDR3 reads CASSLIFSGANEKLFF. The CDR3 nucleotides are TGCGCCAGCAGCTTGATCTTTTCAGGGGCGAATGAAAAACTGTTTTTT.